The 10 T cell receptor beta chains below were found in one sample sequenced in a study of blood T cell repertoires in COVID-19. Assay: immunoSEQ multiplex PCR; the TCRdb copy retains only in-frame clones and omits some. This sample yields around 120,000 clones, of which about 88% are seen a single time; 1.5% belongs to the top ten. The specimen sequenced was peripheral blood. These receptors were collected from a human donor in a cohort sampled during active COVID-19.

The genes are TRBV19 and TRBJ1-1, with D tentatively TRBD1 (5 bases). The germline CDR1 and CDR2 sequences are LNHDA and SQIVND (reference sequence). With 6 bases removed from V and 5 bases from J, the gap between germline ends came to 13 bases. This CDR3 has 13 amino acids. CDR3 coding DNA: TGTGCCAGTAGGCCCCAGGGAGGAACTGAAGCTTTCTTT. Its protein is CASRPQGGTEAFF.

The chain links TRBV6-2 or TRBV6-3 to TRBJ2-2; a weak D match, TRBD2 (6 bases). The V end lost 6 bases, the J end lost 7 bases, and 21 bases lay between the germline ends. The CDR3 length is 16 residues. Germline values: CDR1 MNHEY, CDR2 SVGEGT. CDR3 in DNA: TGTGCCAGCAGCCCTAATCCGCCGGGACTGGTCGGGGAGCTGTTTTTT. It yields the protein CASSPNPPGLVGELFF.

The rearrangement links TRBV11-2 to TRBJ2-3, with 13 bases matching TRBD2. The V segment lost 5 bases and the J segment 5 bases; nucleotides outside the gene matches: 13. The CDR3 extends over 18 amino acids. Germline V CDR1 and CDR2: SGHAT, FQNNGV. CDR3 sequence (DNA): TGTGCCAGCAGCCCGGGGCCGGGACTAGCGGGGTGGGTAGATACGCAGTATTTT. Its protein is CASSPGPGLAGWVDTQYF. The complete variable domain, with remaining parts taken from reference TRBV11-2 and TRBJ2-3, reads EAGVAQSPRYKIIEKRQSVAFWCNPISGHATLYWYQQILGQGPKLLIQFQNNGVVDDSQLPKDRFSAERLKGVDSTLKIQPAKLEDSAVYLCASSPGPGLAGWVDTQYFGPGTRLTVL.

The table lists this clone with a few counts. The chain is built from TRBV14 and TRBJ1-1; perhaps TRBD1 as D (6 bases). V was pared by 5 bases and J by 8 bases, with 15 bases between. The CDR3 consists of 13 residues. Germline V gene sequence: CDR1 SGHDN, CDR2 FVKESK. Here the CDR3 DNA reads TGTGCCAGCAGCTCTTTCGGGGGGGGCGAAGCTTTCTTT. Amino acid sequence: CASSSFGGGEAFF.

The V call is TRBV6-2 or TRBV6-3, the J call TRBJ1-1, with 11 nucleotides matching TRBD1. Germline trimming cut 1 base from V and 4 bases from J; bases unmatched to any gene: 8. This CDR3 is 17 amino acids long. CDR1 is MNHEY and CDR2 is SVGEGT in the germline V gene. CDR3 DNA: TGTGCCAGCAGTTACTTGGACAGGGGGCGCCCAGGCACTGAAGCTTTCTTT. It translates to CASSYLDRGRPGTEAFF.

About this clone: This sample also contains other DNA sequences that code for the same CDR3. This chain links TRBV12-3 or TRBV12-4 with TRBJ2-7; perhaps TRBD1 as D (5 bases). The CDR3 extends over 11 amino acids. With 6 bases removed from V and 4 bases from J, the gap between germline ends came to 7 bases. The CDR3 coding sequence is TGTGCCAGCAGCCAGGGATACGAGCAGTACTTC. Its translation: CASSQGYEQYF.

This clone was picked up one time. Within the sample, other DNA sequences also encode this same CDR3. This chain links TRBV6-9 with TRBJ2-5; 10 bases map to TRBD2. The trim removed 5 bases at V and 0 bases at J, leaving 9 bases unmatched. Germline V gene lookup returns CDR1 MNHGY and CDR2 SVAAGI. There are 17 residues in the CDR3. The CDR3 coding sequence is TGTGCCAGCAGTCCCCGGAGGCTAGCGGGAGACCAAGAGACCCAGTACTTC. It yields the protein CASSPRRLAGDQETQYF.

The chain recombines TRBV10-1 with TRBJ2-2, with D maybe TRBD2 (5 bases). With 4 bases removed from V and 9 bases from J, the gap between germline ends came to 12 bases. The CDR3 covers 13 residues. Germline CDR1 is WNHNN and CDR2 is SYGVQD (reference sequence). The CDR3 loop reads CASSATGYRELFF. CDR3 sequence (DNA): TGCGCCAGCAGTGCCACGGGGTATCGGGAGCTGTTTTTT.

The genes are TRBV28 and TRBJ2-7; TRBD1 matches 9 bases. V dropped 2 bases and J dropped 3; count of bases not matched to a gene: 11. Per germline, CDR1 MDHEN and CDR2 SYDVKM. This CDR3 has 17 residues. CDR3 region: CASSLRDRAGPFYEQYF. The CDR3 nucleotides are TGTGCCAGCAGTTTAAGGGACAGGGCCGGCCCCTTCTACGAGCAGTACTTC.

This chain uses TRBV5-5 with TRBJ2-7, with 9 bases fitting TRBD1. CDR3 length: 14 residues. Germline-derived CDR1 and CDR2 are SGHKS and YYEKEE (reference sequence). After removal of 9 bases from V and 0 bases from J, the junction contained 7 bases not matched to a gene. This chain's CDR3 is CATNDRGISYEQYF. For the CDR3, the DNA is TGTGCCACCAACGACAGGGGGATCTCCTACGAGCAGTACTTC.